This T cell receptor beta chain derives from a study of shared clonotypes between healthy human individuals. General study findings and limits: An effect of sequencing depth on clonotype sharing among donors was expected.

Naive CD8 cells lacked CD45RO, underwent positive selection for CCR7 and left out terminally differentiated effector memory CD45RA+ cells. Germline V lookup: CDR1 KGHSH, CDR2 LQKENI. CDR3 size: 15 residues. V was cut by 3 bases and J by 0 bases, with 10 bases left in between. TCRdb's table, derived via immunoSEQ multiplex PCR, lists solely in-frame clones and lacks some. The table shows approximately 2,000,000 clones, with roughly 95% occurring only once. This clone occurred once. Its specificity is unknown. The V call is TRBV18, the J call TRBJ2-3, with a weak D call TRBD2 (5 bases). This sequence originates from a man younger than 35 in good health. Some clones in this sample may be carry-over from other donors' samples. The sequencing sample was made of naive CD8+ T cells from PBMCs. Written as DNA, the CDR3 is TGTGCCAGCTCACCGGGAGTTCCTAGCACAGATACGCAGTATTTT. Translating it yields CASSPGVPSTDTQYF.